These T cell receptor beta chains were read from a single sample in a study of T cell repertoires in cytomegalovirus infection. What these receptors recognize is not known. TCRdb re-derived calls from the reads in MiXCR, one entry per CDR3 protein. The data hold some 500,000 distinct CDR3 sequences, with around two fifths observed a single time. The specimen comprised cultured PBMCs, sampled from culture after CMV antigen stimulation. The receptors stem from a human donor in good health (CMV status not recorded). Some clones in this sample may be carry-over from other donors' samples. Both conserved end residues are part of each CDR3. Each record gives: D gene, clone size, V gene, J gene, CDR3 DNA, CDR3 protein. D genes are given only for firm matches. Some rows have no size entry. The others give once, few or many, or a class for an expanded clone.

NA	NA	TRBV19	TRBJ1-4	TGTGCCAGTAGCCAACCTTTCAGGAGCGGTGAAAAACTGTTTTTT	CASSQPFRSGEKLFF
NA	many	TRBV12-3/TRBV12-4	TRBJ2-7	TGTGCCAGCAGCTTAGGAATCTACGAGCAGTACTTC	CASSLGIYEQYF
NA	NA	TRBV7-9	TRBJ1-1	TGTGCCAGCAGTAAGAGCGGGGGAAGGGGCACTGAAGCTTTCTTT	CASSKSGGRGTEAFF
NA	many	TRBV2	TRBJ1-6	TGTGCCAGCAGTGACGGGGTTTCGGGCTCACCCCTCCACTTT	CASSDGVSGSPLHF
NA	NA	TRBV29-1	TRBJ1-3	TGCAGCGTTGTAGGGGTCGGAAACACCATATATTTT	CSVVGVGNTIYF
TRBD2	once	TRBV5-1	TRBJ2-1	TGCGCCAGCAGCTTGGACGCTAGCGGGGACGAGCAGTTCTTC	CASSLDASGDEQFF
NA	NA	TRBV28	TRBJ2-7	TGTGCCAGCAGTTTTCCCGGGACAAGGTACCACGAGCAGTACTTC	CASSFPGTRYHEQYF
TRBD2	NA	TRBV7-8	TRBJ2-7	TGTGCCAGCAGTCCTTGGGGAGGGAGCGACGAGCAGTACTTC	CASSPWGGSDEQYF
NA	NA	TRBV20-1	TRBJ1-5	TGCAGTGCTAGACCACCAGGGACCAGGTTTGTTCAGCCCCAGCATTTT	CSARPPGTRFVQPQHF
NA	NA	TRBV6-1	TRBJ2-4	TGTGCCAGCAGGGCAGAACTAGCCAAAAACATTCAGTACTTC	CASRAELAKNIQYF
TRBD1	NA	TRBV7-2	TRBJ1-1	TGTGCCAGCAGCTTACGGACAGGCGGTGGCACTGAAGCTTTCTTT	CASSLRTGGGTEAFF
NA	few	TRBV20-1	TRBJ2-7	TGCAGTGCTCGCCCTAGCGCTACCTACGAGCAGTACTTC	CSARPSATYEQYF
TRBD1	NA	TRBV4-1	TRBJ2-7	TGCGCCAGCAGCCAAGTGAGGGGGCGTTCCTACGAGCAGTACTTC	CASSQVRGRSYEQYF
NA	few	TRBV4-3	TRBJ2-1	TGCGCCAGCAGCCAAGAGTCGCGCGGTCGCCTCGGGGAGCAGTTCTTC	CASSQESRGRLGEQFF
NA	NA	TRBV7-9	TRBJ2-1	TGTGCCAGCAGCTTGAGTCTCTCCTACAATGAGCAGTTCTTC	CASSLSLSYNEQFF
NA	NA	TRBV28	TRBJ2-6	TGTGCCAGCAGCCATCCTGCCTTGACAGACTCTGGGGCCAACGTCCTGACTTTC	CASSHPALTDSGANVLTF
NA	NA	TRBV7-9	TRBJ2-5	TGTGCCAGCAGCTTAGTGGTCAGGGAAGAGACCCAGTACTTC	CASSLVVREETQYF
NA	few	TRBV20-1	TRBJ2-1	TGCAGTGCTAGTCCCCCCCCGTACAATGAGCAGTTCTTC	CSASPPPYNEQFF
NA	NA	TRBV7-9	TRBJ1-4	TGTGCCAGCAGCTTACGGGACCCCGGAAAACTGTTTTTT	CASSLRDPGKLFF
NA	NA	TRBV11-2	TRBJ2-7	TGTGCCAGCAGCTTCGGGACGGCACACGAGCAGTACTTC	CASSFGTAHEQYF
NA	NA	TRBV5-4	TRBJ2-3	TGTGCCAGCAGCCCGGACCTAAGCACAGATACGCAGTATTTT	CASSPDLSTDTQYF
NA	few	TRBV18	TRBJ2-2	TGTGCCAGCTCACCGGCTCGGAACACCGGGGAGCTGTTTTTT	CASSPARNTGELFF
NA	NA	TRBV24-1	TRBJ2-1	TGTGCCACCAGTGAGACAGGCGAGCCCTACAATGAGCAGTTCTTC	CATSETGEPYNEQFF
NA	NA	TRBV2	TRBJ2-3	TGTGCCAGCAGGGCCAGGGCGCAAGATACGCAGTATTTT	CASRARAQDTQYF
TRBD1	NA	TRBV27	TRBJ1-1	TGTGCCAGCAGTCCAGGGGGGTGGACTGAAGCTTTCTTT	CASSPGGWTEAFF
TRBD2	NA	TRBV7-2	TRBJ2-1	TGTGCCAGCAGCTTTTCTAGCGGGAAGGGGAATGAGCAGTTCTTC	CASSFSSGKGNEQFF
NA	NA	TRBV6-2/TRBV6-3	TRBJ2-7	TGTGCCAGCAGTGGACAGTTCGACAACGAGCAGTACTTC	CASSGQFDNEQYF
NA	NA	TRBV4-1	TRBJ1-4	TGTGCCAGCAGCCCGGGGGACCCCGCAACTAATGAAAAACTGTTTTTT	CASSPGDPATNEKLFF
TRBD2	few	TRBV27	TRBJ2-3	TGTGCCAGCAGGCGCTGGGGACTAGCGGGGGGTCAAAGCACAGATACGCAGTATTTT	CASRRWGLAGGQSTDTQYF
NA	NA	TRBV28	TRBJ2-3	TGTGCCAGCAGTTTAGGGGAGGCAGGGATGGCGACAGATACGCAGTATTTT	CASSLGEAGMATDTQYF
NA	NA	TRBV6-1	TRBJ1-2	TGTGCCAGCAACAGGCCCTGGGCAGGACCTTCCGAACGTGGCTACACCTTC	CASNRPWAGPSERGYTF
TRBD1	NA	TRBV12-5	TRBJ2-7	TGTGCTAGTGGTTTGCCATCCGAGGACAGGGCTACCTACGAGCAGTACTTC	CASGLPSEDRATYEQYF